What follows are 9 T cell receptor beta chains derived from one specimen sequenced in a study of cytomegalovirus exposure and HLA in healthy donors. Researchers ran the PCR with 60 Vbeta and 13 Jbeta primers. Measured with immunoSEQ multiplex PCR; TCRdb has only the in-frame clones, and not every one. This repertoire includes about 42,000 clones. The specimen sequenced was PBMCs. All receptors come from a man aged 25 to 45 in good health and CMV-seronegative.

The chain couples TRBV4-1 to TRBJ2-1; no clear D. CDR1 is MGHRA and CDR2 is YSYEKL in the germline V gene. The length of the CDR3 is 15 residues. Between the trimmed V and J ends, which lost 0 bases and 12 bases, there was a span of 18 bases. The CDR3 DNA is TGCGCCAGCAGCCAAGAAGGTAGCACTACGGGTGGGCAGTTCTTC. Its translation: CASSQEGSTTGGQFF.

The gene calls are TRBV6-1 and TRBJ1-2; D uncertain. Deletions cut 4 bases from V and 4 bases from J, with 4 bases between. CDR3 length: 11 residues. CDR1 and CDR2 (germline): MNHNS, SASEGT. The CDR3 sequence: CASSASYGYTF. CDR3 coding DNA: TGTGCCAGCAGTGCGTCCTATGGCTACACCTTC.

The V and J genes are TRBV9 and TRBJ1-2, with 7 nucleotides matching TRBD1. This CDR3 contains 11 residues. V shed 7 bases and J 7 bases; nucleotides not matched to a gene: 4. From germline, CDR1 is SGDLS and CDR2 YYNGEE. In DNA form, the CDR3 reads TGTGCCAGCCAGGGGGTTTGTGGCTACACCTTC. Translating it yields CASQGVCGYTF.

The chain has TRBV4-3 and TRBJ1-1; D may be TRBD1 (5 bases). The CDR3 sequence is 15 residues long. Trimming cost V 3 bases and J 1 base, with 12 bases left between them. Germline V CDR1 and CDR2: LGHNA, YSLEER. For the CDR3, the DNA is TGCGCCAGCAGCCACCCGACAGATTCGAACACTGAAGCTTTCTTT. Residues: CASSHPTDSNTEAFF.

The J gene is TRBJ2-2, the V gene TRBV7-3, with 7 bases lining up with TRBD2. V dropped 7 bases and J dropped 4; count of bases not matched to a gene: 12. Germline V gene sequence: CDR1 SGHTA, CDR2 FQGTGA. The CDR3 is 16 residues long. The CDR3 DNA reads TGTGCCAGCATCGGTGGCGGGAGAGAGGGCACCGGGGAGCTGTTTTTT. This sequence encodes CASIGGGREGTGELFF.

This chain links TRBV7-8 with TRBJ2-7; 13 bases fit TRBD2. Losses at the gene ends were 5 bases for V and 5 bases for J; bases not matched to a gene: 6. The CDR3 is made up of 15 amino acids. In germline, CDR1 is SGHVS, CDR2 FQNEAQ. The CDR3 is CASSTRLAGGHEQYF. CDR3 in DNA: TGTGCCAGCAGCACGAGACTAGCGGGAGGCCACGAGCAGTACTTC.

This chain uses TRBV19 with TRBJ2-2; D might be TRBD2 (6 bases). Deletions cut 0 bases from V and 2 bases from J, with 10 bases between. Germline values: CDR1 LNHDA, CDR2 SQIVND (reference sequence). CDR3 length: 16 residues. CDR3 DNA: TGTGCCAGTAGTATAGATGGAGGGGCAAACACCGGGGAGCTGTTTTTT. Translation gives CASSIDGGANTGELFF.

V usage is TRBV5-6 and J usage is TRBJ2-5, with unresolved D. Germline CDR1 reads SGHDT; CDR2 reads YYEEEE. The germline V and J ends were trimmed by 0 bases and 2 bases, with 5 bases remaining between them. This CDR3 has 13 residues. DNA for the CDR3: TGTGCCAGCAGCTTGGTACAGCAAGAGACCCAGTACTTC. Amino acids: CASSLVQQETQYF. Drawing the rest from reference TRBV5-6 and TRBJ2-5, the complete variable domain is DAGVTQSPTHLIKTRGQQVTLRCSPKSGHDTVSWYQQALGQGPQFIFQYYEEEERQRGNFPDRFSGHQFPNYSSELNVNALLLGDSALYLCASSLVQQETQYFGPGTRLLVL.

This chain links TRBV7-2 with TRBJ1-6; 7 positions agree with TRBD1. Per the germline V gene, CDR1 is SGHTA and CDR2 is FQGNSA. The length of the CDR3 is 15 residues. Trimming cost V 6 bases and J 7 bases; bases outside gene matches: 9. The CDR3 region is CASSRDRVGNSPLHF. In DNA form, the CDR3 reads TGTGCCAGCAGTCGAGACAGGGTTGGAAATTCACCCCTCCACTTT.